This paragraph covers one T cell receptor (beta chain) sequence. Its antigen is not identified. The CDR3 does not end in the conserved phenylalanine or tryptophan, so this is likely a read error. The sample belongs to a study of tumor-infiltrating lymphocytes in primary liver carcinoma. Across the study: The patient population consisted of men and women between 30 and 69 years of age.

This CDR3 is 13 amino acids long. CDR1 and CDR2 (germline): MDHEN, SYDVKM. General study points: Only about 8-25% of top clones were detected in all five tumor regions. Pairs comparing tumor with adjacent tissue or blood overlapped less than pairs drawn from tumor regions.

Researchers generated TCR beta cDNA from around 0.55 ug of total RNA, relying on a constant-region primer. ARM-PCR was slightly modified, and three nested multiplex PCR rounds with it gave rise to the TCR beta libraries. The opening two PCR rounds, about 11 cycles each, paired TRBV1-TRBV30 forward primers with a C-beta reverse primer. Using its own MiXCR run on the multiplex PCR reads, TCRdb lists one record per CDR3 protein. The top ten clones hold approximately 18% of a sample with about 110,000 distinct CDR3 sequences, roughly 80% of them seen once. Co-extracting RNA and DNA was done with 20-30 mg of unsorted bulk tissue as input. The sampling covered five separate regions of each tumor.

J is TRBJ2-5 and V is TRBV28; no reliable D call. What was sequenced was liver tumor tissue from sampling region 3. This sample's subset: tumor region T3, left-lateral pole. The receptor comes from a man aged 35-49 years with primary liver carcinoma and hepatitis B virus infection. CDR3 coding DNA: TGTACCAGCAGAAAACATGGTCCAGAGACCCAGTACTTA. Protein product: CTSRKHGPETQYL.